One TCR beta chain is described in this entry. The data were obtained in a study of blood T cell repertoires in COVID-19. Per germline, CDR1 LGHNT and CDR2 FRNRAP. V was trimmed by 2 bases and J by 5 bases, leaving 9 bases between them. This CDR3 has 13 amino acids. Assay used: immunoSEQ multiplex PCR; TCRdb lists only in-frame clones, some missing. The table includes around 86,000 clones, about nine tenths detected once. The genes are TRBV12-5 and TRBJ1-2; D not resolved. Sequences were obtained from peripheral blood. The TCR sequence derives from a woman of 80 years or more with acute or convalescent COVID-19. The CDR3 DNA reads as TGTGCTAGTGGTTTGCAGGCCTCTTATGGCTACACCTTC. Amino acid sequence: CASGLQASYGYTF. Full variable domain (outside the CDR3, taken from reference TRBV12-5 and TRBJ1-2): DARVTQTPRHKVTEMGQEVTMRCQPILGHNTVFWYRQTMMQGLELLAYFRNRAPLDDSGMPKDRFSAEMPDATLATLKIQPSEPRDSAVYFCASGLQASYGYTFGSGTRLTVV.